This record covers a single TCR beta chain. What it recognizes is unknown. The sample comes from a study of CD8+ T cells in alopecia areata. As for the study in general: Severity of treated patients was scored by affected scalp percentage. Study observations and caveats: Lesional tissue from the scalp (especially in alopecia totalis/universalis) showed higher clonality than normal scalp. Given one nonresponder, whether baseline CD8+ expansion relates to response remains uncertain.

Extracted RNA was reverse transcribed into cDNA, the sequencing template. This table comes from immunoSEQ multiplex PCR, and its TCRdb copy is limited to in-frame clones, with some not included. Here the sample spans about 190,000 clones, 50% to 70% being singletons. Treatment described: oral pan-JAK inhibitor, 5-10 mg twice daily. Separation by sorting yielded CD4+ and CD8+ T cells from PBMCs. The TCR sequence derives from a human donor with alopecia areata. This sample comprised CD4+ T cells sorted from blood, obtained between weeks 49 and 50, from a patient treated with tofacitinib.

Here the CDR3 reads CASSPRGFTGEAFF. CDR3 DNA sequence: TGTGCCAGCAGCCCCCGAGGATTTACAGGTGAAGCTTTCTTT. This chain joins TRBV7-2 and TRBJ1-1; possibly TRBD1 for D (5 bases). The CDR3 loop spans 14 amino acids. Per germline, CDR1 SGHTA and CDR2 FQGNSA. Trimming removed 5 bases at V and 7 bases at J, with 17 bases between.